This TCR beta chain was sequenced during a study of CD8+CD57+ T cells in acquired aplastic anemia (dated 2018 in TCRdb). Looking at the study overall: On average, sorted CD4+ and CD8+ cells yielded 3 to 4 ug of extracted DNA, with a range of roughly 0.17 to 27.4 ug. For healthy donor samples, the average read count was about 10 million for CD4+ cells and roughly 11 million for CD8+ cells.

The study deep-sequenced TCR repertoires of sorted CD4+ and CD8+ blood T cells from severe aplastic anemia patients and healthy subjects. Ficoll-Paque density gradient centrifugation was used to isolate peripheral blood mononuclear cells. Before DNA was extracted, CD4+ and CD8+ T cells were sorted using either FACS or magnetic beads. Genomic DNA was used as template for profiling of TCR beta VDJ combinations and CDR3 sequences. TCR repertoire sequencing was run on an Illumina HiSeq 2000. Under the source paper's analysis protocol: Repertoires were assessed using TRBV/TRBJ rearrangement plots, CDR3 size and DJ length profiles, and Simpson's diversity index. The most abundant DNA sequence in the deep sequencing data was defined as the immunodominant clone. CDR3 amino acid sequences were checked for sharing across subjects and were also compared against the VDJdb database and published repertoires. TCRdb reanalyzed the raw reads on its own, using fastp at Q25 for trimming and MiXCR for clone calling, and kept in-frame beta chains. Identical CDR3 protein sequences are pooled into one entry, listed with their most common genes and DNA. TCRdb's processing, not the study's, gives the V and J calls here. This sample comprises 350,000 to 450,000 distinct CDR3 sequences, about two thirds of them detected only once. The ten most abundant clones make up less than 4% of the sample.

This clonotype was seen repeatedly, ten times or more. This clone's antigen is unknown. Base qualities are not recorded, but no much larger clone differs from it by a single base. CDR1 and CDR2, looked up from the germline V gene (reference sequence), are LNHNV and YYDKDF. The V and J ends are trimmed by 5 bases and 7 bases, leaving 14 bases between them. Including the terminal cysteine and phenylalanine, the CDR3 comprises 13 residues. The retained sequence is limited to the CDR3, 39 bases, with the frame set at the first base. Results the study describes overall, beyond this receptor: About 30 CD8+ CDR3 sequences were found in both patients and controls but appeared to be highly expressed in patients and within the immunodominant clones of the patients. No significant difference in CD8+ Simpson's diversity was found between patients and healthy controls (P=0.060).

Here the chain combines TRBV15 and TRBJ1-2; a tentative D match to TRBD1 spans 5 bases. The sequencing sample was made of sorted CD4+, CD8+, or CD8+CD57+ T cells (not recorded which) from PBMCs. The TCR sequence derives from a human donor in good health, serving as a control. The CDR3: CATSQRQLGGYTF. The bases read TGTGCCACCAGCCAGCGACAGCTGGGTGGCTACACCTTC.